This T cell receptor (beta chain) was documented in a study of graft-versus-host responses after intestinal transplantation. Study-level information: Each transplant was multivisceral, liver-intestinal, or isolated intestinal. The whole recipient group had anti-thymocyte globulin induction followed by tacrolimus and steroids for roughly three years. Study-wide findings and caveats: Detection of GvH clones occurred in recipient marrow, and some had their first appearance in ileum or blood. Early declines in HvG clones that occurred post-transplant were associated with peak circulating GvH clone levels.

As for this clone: Its antigen remains unknown.

Germline lookup yields CDR1 SGHVS and CDR2 FNYEAQ. V trimming: 4 bases; J trimming: 1 base; junction bases outside the gene matches: 2. The CDR3 has 14 residues. The table came from immunoSEQ multiplex PCR; TCRdb's copy has only in-frame clones and leaves some out. The data show fewer than 150,000 clones, approximately 92% seen once. The sequencing here drew on unstimulated CD4+ T cells sorted from spleen or lymph node cells, taken before intestinal transplant. The receptor was derived from a human donor who received an intestinal transplant. The chain joins TRBV7-6 to TRBJ1-1; 8 bases are a match to TRBD1. CDR3 in DNA: TGTGCCAGCAGCTCAGGACAGGGGAACACTGAAGCTTTCTTT. Protein: CASSSGQGNTEAFF.